The source of this T cell receptor beta chain is a study of cytomegalovirus exposure and HLA in healthy donors. Points on this clone: What it binds is not known.

The PCR employed 60 Vbeta primers together with 13 Jbeta primers. Using immunoSEQ multiplex PCR, the repertoire was profiled, and TCRdb retains in-frame clones only, with some absent. The sample gives about 98,000 clones, around 86% of which show up once; 3.7% is in the top ten. V was trimmed by 7 bases and J by 5 bases, leaving 19 bases between them. CDR1 SGHRS and CDR2 YFSETQ come from the germline V gene. The CDR3 is made up of 15 amino acids. Findings of the study overall: V- and J-gene trimming of TCR beta was linked (in a later analysis) to a missense DCLRE1C variant. Roughly uniform sequencing depth across donors was assumed, possibly incorrectly.

This TCR derives from a female donor in good health and CMV-seropositive. The V gene is TRBV5-1, the J gene TRBJ2-1, with D possibly matching TRBD1 (6 bases). Input material: PBMCs. CDR3 in amino acids: CASFLPGTHNNEQFF. The CDR3 coding sequence is TGCGCCAGCTTCCTCCCGGGGACACACAACAATGAGCAGTTCTTC.